This passage covers 27 T cell receptor beta chains from one sample sequenced in a study of cytomegalovirus exposure and HLA in healthy donors. 13 Jbeta primers and 60 Vbeta primers were used for the PCR. Sequenced by immunoSEQ multiplex PCR; TCRdb stores in-frame clones only, minus some. The data contain 150,000 to 250,000 clones, approximately 79% of them singletons. The sequenced sample was PBMCs. The receptors stem from a girl between 5 and 17 years old in good health and CMV-seropositive.

About this clone itself: This sample includes further DNA sequences coding for the same CDR3. The rearrangement joins TRBV6-1 to TRBJ2-7, with 7 bases matching TRBD1. Trimming at V came to 7 bases and at J to 3 bases, leaving 6 bases not matched to a gene. Germline loops: CDR1 MNHNS, CDR2 SASEGT. The CDR3 extends over 13 amino acids. As DNA, the CDR3 is TGTGCCAGCAACCAGGGACAGTACTACGAGCAGTACTTC. Its protein product is CASNQGQYYEQYF.

This clone appeared a single time. Its ends do not fully match the called genes, so a read error is possible. The chain joins TRBV4-3 to TRBJ1-1, with D possibly being TRBD1 (5 bases). Germline-derived CDR1 and CDR2 are LGHNA and YSLEER. CDR3 size: 16 residues. The CDR3 is CASSQDMRQINTEAFF. The DNA for the CDR3 is TGCGCCAGCAGTCAAGATATGAGACAGATCAACACTGAAGCTTTCTTT.

This clone was observed a few times. The rearrangement joins TRBV7-6 to TRBJ1-1; D may be TRBD1 (6 bases). The V gene's germline CDR1 is SGHVS and CDR2 FNYEAQ. This CDR3 is 13 amino acids long. Trimming took 4 bases from V and 7 from J, leaving 13 bases between them. The CDR3 sequence is CASSYAGAGEAFF. CDR3 nucleotide sequence: TGTGCCAGCAGCTACGCAGGGGCGGGTGAAGCTTTCTTT.

The rearrangement uses TRBV5-1 and TRBJ2-3; 10 bases line up with TRBD2. The CDR3 length is 15 residues. Germline CDR1 SGHRS, CDR2 YFSETQ. The junction had 5 bases not matched to a gene; V was cut back by 3 bases and J by 4 bases. The CDR3 reads CASSSSGGGSDTQYF. CDR3 coding DNA: TGCGCCAGCAGCTCGAGCGGGGGGGGCTCAGATACGCAGTATTTT. Looking up the rest from reference TRBV5-1 and TRBJ2-3 gives the full variable domain: KAGVTQTPRYLIKTRGQQVTLSCSPISGHRSVSWYQQTPGQGLQFLFEYFSETQRNKGNFPGRFSGRQFSNSRSEMNVSTLELGDSALYLCASSSSGGGSDTQYFGPGTRLTVL.

This clone was detected a few times. The chain recombines TRBV7-2 with TRBJ1-1; D remains ambiguous. This CDR3 has 14 amino acids. Trimming removed 5 bases at V and 2 bases at J, with 12 bases between. Germline CDR1 is SGHTA and CDR2 is FQGNSA. CDR3 sequence (DNA): TGTGCCAGCAGCGCCAGCGGGGTAAACACTGAAGCTTTCTTT. Translating gives CASSASGVNTEAFF.

The chain recombines TRBV27 with TRBJ2-1, with TRBD1 identical over 9 bases. CDR1 is MNHEY and CDR2 is SMNVEV in the germline V gene (reference sequence). There are 14 residues in the CDR3. Losses at the gene ends were 10 bases for V and 0 bases for J; bases not matched to a gene: 4. CDR3 in DNA: TGTGCCATCAAGACAGGGGGCTCCTACAATGAGCAGTTCTTC. Protein: CAIKTGGSYNEQFF.

This chain uses TRBV9 with TRBJ2-1; 9 positions match TRBD2. The germline V gene has CDR1 SGDLS and CDR2 YYNGEE. The CDR3 spans 16 residues. The V and J ends lost 7 bases and 4 bases, in that order; junction bases with no gene match: 12. CDR3 nucleotides: TGTGCCAGCGGGACCCGGGTAGCGGGGGATTACAATGAGCAGTTCTTC. The encoded protein is CASGTRVAGDYNEQFF.

The chain employs TRBV14 and TRBJ1-6; the D gene is possibly TRBD1 (5 bases). This CDR3 has 16 amino acids. Germline CDR1 and CDR2: SGHDN and FVKESK. With 3 bases removed from V and 8 bases from J, the gap between germline ends came to 17 bases. This CDR3 reads CASSHPGSGFDSPLHF. CDR3 bases: TGTGCCAGCAGCCACCCAGGGTCGGGTTTCGATTCACCCCTCCACTTT.

The chain links TRBV6-5 to TRBJ2-3, with a tentative D call TRBD2 (5 bases). Germline-derived CDR1 and CDR2 are MNHEY and SVGAGI. V gave up 7 bases and J gave up 0 bases, with 14 bases separating them. The CDR3 spans 15 residues. CDR3 coding DNA: TGTGCCAGCACGAGGGTATGGGGTAGCACAGATACGCAGTATTTT. Residues: CASTRVWGSTDTQYF.

This clone has more than one count but fewer than ten. The chain carries TRBV6-1 and TRBJ2-2; 8 nucleotides align to TRBD1. There are 15 residues in the CDR3. Losses at the gene ends were 8 bases for V and 4 bases for J; bases not matched to a gene: 9. Germline V lookup: CDR1 MNHNS, CDR2 SASEGT. The DNA for the CDR3 is TGTGCCAGCCCCCAAGGACAGGGCATCACCGGGGAGCTGTTTTTT. It yields the protein CASPQGQGITGELFF.

The chain couples TRBV7-2 to TRBJ2-5; 7 bases are shared with TRBD2. V shed 1 base and J 1 base; nucleotides not matched to a gene: 3. Germline CDR1 is SGHTA and CDR2 is FQGNSA. The CDR3 runs 15 residues. The CDR3 nucleotides are TGTGCCAGCAGCTTAGGGGGGGGATTCCAAGAGACCCAGTACTTC. The encoded protein is CASSLGGGFQETQYF.

V gene TRBV5-1 combines with J gene TRBJ1-2, with D possibly being TRBD1 (5 bases). The V gene's germline CDR1 is SGHRS and CDR2 YFSETQ. The CDR3 extends over 14 amino acids. Trimming pared 4 bases from V and 5 bases from J, leaving 15 bases between. Written as DNA, the CDR3 is TGCGCCAGCAGCCTCGAAAGGGGCGTGTATGGCTACACCTTC. Protein: CASSLERGVYGYTF. The full variable domain, rest sourced from reference TRBV5-1 and TRBJ1-2, is KAGVTQTPRYLIKTRGQQVTLSCSPISGHRSVSWYQQTPGQGLQFLFEYFSETQRNKGNFPGRFSGRQFSNSRSEMNVSTLELGDSALYLCASSLERGVYGYTFGSGTRLTVV.

The gene calls are TRBV27 and TRBJ2-6; TRBD1 is a possible D gene (6 bases). Per germline, CDR1 MNHEY and CDR2 SMNVEV (reference sequence). CDR3 length equals 20 residues. Trimming shortened V by 0 bases and J by 2 bases, and 20 bases separated the two germline ends. CDR3 in DNA: TGTGCCAGCAGTTTATCGTCCCCTCGGACAGCCTCCACTGGGGCCAACGTCCTGACTTTC. Protein product: CASSLSSPRTASTGANVLTF.

DNA of the CDR3: TGTGCCATCAGTGAGTCCGGGACAGGGGATTCACCCCTCCACTTT. Protein sequence: CAISESGTGDSPLHF. This chain uses TRBV10-3 with TRBJ1-6; TRBD1 matches at 10 bases. Per germline, CDR1 ENHRY and CDR2 SYGVKD. V was clipped by 0 bases and J by 8 bases; unmatched bases: 1. This CDR3 has 15 amino acids.

The chain links TRBV12-5 to TRBJ2-5; D possibly corresponds to TRBD2 (5 bases). Germline loops: CDR1 LGHNT, CDR2 FRNRAP. Trimming pared 2 bases from V and 9 bases from J, leaving 28 bases between. This CDR3 contains 18 residues. CDR3 in DNA: TGTGCTAGTGGTTTGTGGAAAAAGGAGGCCTCACTTCGCGTGGCCCAGTACTTC. Its protein product is CASGLWKKEASLRVAQYF.

The genes are TRBV30 and TRBJ1-6; no clear D gene. In germline, CDR1 is GTSNPN, CDR2 SVGIG (reference sequence). The CDR3 is 13 residues long. The V end lost 1 base, the J end lost 8 bases, and 9 bases lay between the germline ends. The CDR3 coding sequence is TGTGCCTGGAGTGGTCAGGTGGATTCACCCCTCCACTTT. Translation: CAWSGQVDSPLHF.

This rearrangement joins TRBV4-3 to TRBJ1-4; D remains ambiguous. Germline V lookup: CDR1 LGHNA, CDR2 YSLEER. This CDR3 spans 14 amino acids. V was trimmed by 3 bases and J by 5 bases, leaving 10 bases between them. CDR3 coding DNA: TGCGCCAGCAGCCAGCAACCGGTCAATGAAAAACTGTTTTTT. Translated, it gives CASSQQPVNEKLFF.

The chain has TRBV30 and TRBJ1-2; D uncertain. CDR3 length: 12 amino acids. Germline-derived CDR1 and CDR2 are GTSNPN and SVGIG (reference sequence). V lost 0 bases to trimming and J lost 7 bases, with 9 bases between them. The CDR3 region is CAWSVLGVGYTF. The CDR3 DNA follows: TGTGCCTGGAGTGTACTGGGAGTTGGCTACACCTTC.

This clone was detected a few times. The V and J genes are TRBV9 and TRBJ2-3; 15 bases match TRBD2. Germline CDR1 and CDR2: SGDLS and YYNGEE. The trim removed 4 bases at V and 1 base at J, leaving 4 bases unmatched. The CDR3 extends over 17 amino acids. CDR3 DNA: TGTGCCAGCAGCTACGGACTAGCGGGGGGGGGCACAGATACGCAGTATTTT. Its protein product is CASSYGLAGGGTDTQYF.

The chain recombines TRBV7-2 with TRBJ2-5; 9 bases match TRBD2. V gave up 6 bases and J gave up 5 bases; unmatched junction bases: 10. Per the germline V gene, CDR1 is SGHTA and CDR2 is FQGNSA. The CDR3 spans 15 residues. The CDR3 is CASSLAGLKGETQYF. The CDR3 DNA follows: TGTGCCAGCAGTCTAGCGGGGTTGAAGGGGGAGACCCAGTACTTC.

The genes are TRBV18 and TRBJ1-2; D remains unclear. This CDR3 comprises 13 residues. Germline-derived CDR1 and CDR2 are KGHSH and LQKENI. The V end was cut by 8 bases, the J end by 2 bases, with 12 bases between. The CDR3, as DNA: TGTGCCAGCCTCGGCGGGTCAAACTATGGCTACACCTTC. Translating gives CASLGGSNYGYTF.

The chain employs TRBV5-6 and TRBJ1-5; D unclear. V was trimmed by 0 bases and J by 2 bases, leaving 9 bases between them. The CDR3 length is 15 residues. Germline CDR1 and CDR2: SGHDT and YYEEEE. The CDR3 reads CASSLGRWGNQPQHF. In nucleotides, the CDR3 is TGTGCCAGCAGCTTGGGGCGGTGGGGCAATCAGCCCCAGCATTTT.

This clone was observed a handful of times. This chain connects TRBV11-3 to TRBJ1-1; D is uncertain. This CDR3 comprises 12 residues. The V gene lost 6 bases and the J gene lost 6 bases, with 11 bases spanning the gap. Germline assignment: CDR1 SGHNT and CDR2 YENEEA. This CDR3 reads CASSVTYSEAFF. In nucleotides, the CDR3 is TGTGCCAGCAGTGTCACCTACTCTGAAGCTTTCTTT.

The V call is TRBV2, the J call TRBJ2-5; weak D call: TRBD1 (6 bases). The germline V and J ends were trimmed by 6 bases and 2 bases, with 7 bases remaining between them. The CDR3 is 12 residues long. Per the germline V gene, CDR1 is SNHLY and CDR2 is FYNNEI. The CDR3 bases are TGTGCCAGCAGACAGGGACAAGAGACCCAGTACTTC. Protein: CASRQGQETQYF.

This clone was counted only a few times. The rearrangement links TRBV10-3 to TRBJ2-2, with TRBD2 as a possible D gene (5 bases). Trimming shortened V by 4 bases and J by 1 base, and 10 bases separated the two germline ends. CDR1 and CDR2 (germline): ENHRY, SYGVKD. The CDR3 spans 15 residues. The CDR3 coding sequence is TGTGCCATCAGTGTATCCAGCGGGAACACCGGGGAGCTGTTTTTT. Protein sequence: CAISVSSGNTGELFF.

This clone was found once. The chain couples TRBV18 to TRBJ1-2; TRBD1 might be the D (6 bases). Trimming pared 3 bases from V and 4 bases from J, leaving 15 bases between. This CDR3 is 15 amino acids long. Germline assignment: CDR1 KGHSH and CDR2 LQKENI. The CDR3 is CASSPEGESFYGYTF. CDR3 bases: TGTGCCAGCTCACCCGAGGGGGAATCCTTCTATGGCTACACCTTC.

The chain carries TRBV7-6 and TRBJ1-2, with TRBD1 matching 7 bases. Germline V gene data show CDR1 as SGHVS and CDR2 as FNYEAQ. The CDR3 is 20 residues long. The junction had 16 bases not matched to a gene; V was cut back by 0 bases and J by 0 bases. The CDR3 protein is CASSLARTGTDPWANYGYTF. DNA for the CDR3: TGTGCCAGCAGCTTAGCTAGGACCGGGACAGATCCTTGGGCTAACTATGGCTACACCTTC.